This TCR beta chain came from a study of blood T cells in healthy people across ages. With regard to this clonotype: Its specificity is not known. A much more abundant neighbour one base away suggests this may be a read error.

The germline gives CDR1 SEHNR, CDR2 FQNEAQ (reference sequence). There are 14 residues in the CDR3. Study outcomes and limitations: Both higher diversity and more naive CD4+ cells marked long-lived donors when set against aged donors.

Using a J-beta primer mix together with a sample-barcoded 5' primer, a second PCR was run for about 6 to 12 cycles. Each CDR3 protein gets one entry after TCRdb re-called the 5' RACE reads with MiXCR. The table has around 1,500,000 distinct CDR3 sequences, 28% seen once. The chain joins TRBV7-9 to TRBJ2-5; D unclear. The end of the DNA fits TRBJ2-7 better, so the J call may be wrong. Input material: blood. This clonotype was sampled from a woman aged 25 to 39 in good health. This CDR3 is CASNTDLSVGEQYF. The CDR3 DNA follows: TGTGCCAGCAACACGGATCTTTCGGTCGGCGAGCAGTACTTC.